A single sample is the source of the 30 T cell receptor beta chains below, sequenced in a study of shared clonotypes between healthy human individuals. TCRdb's table, derived via immunoSEQ multiplex PCR, lists solely in-frame clones and lacks some. The table shows under 650,000 clones, with 90% to 96% occurring only once. Sequencing input: naive CD4+ T cells sorted from blood. Noted subset: CD45RA+ positively selected. The source of these receptors is a woman in her twenties or thirties in good health.

This rearrangement joins TRBV16 to TRBJ1-1, with 7 nucleotides matching TRBD1. Germline CDR1 is KGHSY and CDR2 is FQNENV. The V and J ends lost 7 bases and 1 base, in that order; junction bases with no gene match: 3. The length of the CDR3 is 13 residues. CDR3 DNA sequence: TGTGCCAGCAAGGGGGCAGCGAACACTGAAGCTTTCTTT. Its protein product is CASKGAANTEAFF.

The genes are TRBV9 and TRBJ1-3; D ambiguous. Germline CDR1 reads SGDLS; CDR2 reads YYNGEE. CDR3 length equals 15 residues. V lost 4 bases and J lost 0, with 11 bases in between. The CDR3 reads CASSLRGNSGNTIYF. The DNA for the CDR3 is TGTGCCAGCAGCCTAAGAGGGAACTCTGGAAACACCATATATTTT. Full variable domain (rest looked up from reference TRBV9 and TRBJ1-3): DSGVTQTPKHLITATGQRVTLRCSPRSGDLSVYWYQQSLDQGLQFLIQYYNGEERAKGNILERFSAQQFPDLHSELNLSSLELGDSALYFCASSLRGNSGNTIYFGEGSWLTVV.

The chain employs TRBV28 and TRBJ2-4; 7 bases fit TRBD1. V shed 0 bases, J shed 1 base, and the junction held 6 bases outside the gene matches. This CDR3 has 17 amino acids. The germline CDR1 and CDR2 sequences are MDHEN and SYDVKM. The CDR3 sequence: CASSLWGRGSAKNIQYF. DNA for the CDR3: TGTGCCAGCAGTTTATGGGGCAGGGGGAGTGCCAAAAACATTCAGTACTTC.

CDR3 coding DNA: TGTGCCAGCAGAGCGGGAGGGCTGAGAGCCCAGTACTTC. Translation gives CASRAGGLRAQYF. This rearrangement joins TRBV27 to TRBJ2-5; 10 positions agree with TRBD2. The CDR3 has 13 amino acids. The germline V gene encodes CDR1 MNHEY and CDR2 SMNVEV (reference sequence). The trim removed 6 bases at V and 9 bases at J, leaving 7 bases unmatched.

J is TRBJ2-7 and V is TRBV19; tentative D call: TRBD2 (6 bases). Germline V gene data show CDR1 as LNHDA and CDR2 as SQIVND (reference sequence). The CDR3 extends over 15 amino acids. The germline V and J ends were trimmed by 6 bases and 2 bases, with 17 bases remaining between them. CDR3 bases: TGTGCCAGTAGCCTCCTTGCGGGACTCACCTACGAGCAGTACTTC. Translating it yields CASSLLAGLTYEQYF. The complete variable domain, with remaining parts taken from reference TRBV19 and TRBJ2-7, reads DGGITQSPKYLFRKEGQNVTLSCEQNLNHDAMYWYRQDPGQGLRLIYYSQIVNDFQKGDIAEGYSVSREKKESFPLTVTSAQKNPTAFYLCASSLLAGLTYEQYFGPGTRLTVT.

The genes are TRBV4-1 and TRBJ2-7, with 9 positions matching TRBD2. J lost 5 bases, V lost 4 bases, and 18 bases had no gene match. Germline loops: CDR1 MGHRA, CDR2 YSYEKL. The CDR3 is 18 residues long. The CDR3 sequence: CASSPRLAGLLTNDEQYF. The CDR3 DNA is TGCGCCAGCAGCCCACGGCTAGCGGGACTATTGACTAATGACGAGCAGTACTTC.

The CDR3 region is CASSEGPGKFTDTQYF. The CDR3 DNA sequence: TGTGCCAGCAGTGAAGGTCCAGGGAAATTCACAGATACGCAGTATTTT. This chain links TRBV6-1 with TRBJ2-3; a weak D match, TRBD1 (5 bases). V gave up 1 base and J gave up 2 bases, with 13 bases separating them. In germline, CDR1 is MNHNS, CDR2 SASEGT. CDR3 size: 16 residues.

This chain joins TRBV11-2 and TRBJ2-3, with D possibly being TRBD2 (6 bases). Looked up from germline, CDR1 is SGHAT and CDR2 is FQNNGV. V gave up 5 bases and J gave up 5 bases, with 29 bases separating them. CDR3 length equals 19 residues. CDR3 in DNA: TGTGCCAGCAGCCCGCTCTGGGGCGGGAAGGGCCTGGGGATAGATACGCAGTATTTT. Amino acid sequence: CASSPLWGGKGLGIDTQYF.

The chain recombines TRBV19 with TRBJ1-2; D not certain. V was pared by 3 bases and J by 7 bases, with 12 bases between. This CDR3 has 13 amino acids. Germline values: CDR1 LNHDA, CDR2 SQIVND (reference sequence). As DNA, the CDR3 is TGTGCCAGTAGTATTCAAGGGTTTGGTGGCTACACCTTC. This sequence encodes CASSIQGFGGYTF.

Only one count was recorded for this clone. The chain carries TRBV6-1 and TRBJ2-7; maybe TRBD2 (7 bases). CDR3 length: 12 residues. Per the germline V gene, CDR1 is MNHNS and CDR2 is SASEGT. V was clipped by 6 bases and J by 4 bases, with 10 bases between them. The CDR3 nucleotides are TGTGCCAGCAGAGGGGGGGGGTACGAGCAGTACTTC. It is translated as CASRGGGYEQYF.

V and J are TRBV27 and TRBJ2-2; a possible D gene is TRBD2 (5 bases). This CDR3 region has 15 residues. Germline-derived CDR1 and CDR2 are MNHEY and SMNVEV (reference sequence). Trimming cost V 7 bases and J 1 base, with 13 bases left between them. As DNA, the CDR3 is TGTGCCAGCAAAAAGGCGGGCGGGAACACCGGGGAGCTGTTTTTT. Protein product: CASKKAGGNTGELFF.

The V gene is TRBV27, the J gene TRBJ1-3, with 8 positions matching TRBD1. Germline V gene sequence: CDR1 MNHEY, CDR2 SMNVEV (reference sequence). The CDR3 loop spans 16 amino acids. V lost 4 bases and J lost 2; bases outside the gene matches: 7. CDR3 DNA sequence: TGTGCCAGCAGTTCCCGCCCGACAGGGGCTGGAAACACCATATATTTT. Protein sequence: CASSSRPTGAGNTIYF.

The chain has TRBV6-9 and TRBJ2-7; 9 bases match TRBD2. The germline V gene has CDR1 MNHGY and CDR2 SVAAGI. V lost 6 bases, J lost 6 bases, and 12 bases stayed unmatched. The CDR3 is made up of 15 amino acids. The DNA for the CDR3 is TGTGCCAGCAGCTTAGCGGGGGACACAGGATTCGAGCAGTACTTC. It yields the protein CASSLAGDTGFEQYF.

The rearrangement joins TRBV5-1 to TRBJ2-2; weak D call: TRBD1 (6 bases). Trimming shortened V by 2 bases and J by 1 base, and 9 bases separated the two germline ends. Germline V gives CDR1 SGHRS, CDR2 YFSETQ. This CDR3 contains 15 residues. The DNA of the CDR3 is TGCGCCAGCAGCTTACAGGGTCAGAACACCGGGGAGCTGTTTTTT. This codes for CASSLQGQNTGELFF.

The V call is TRBV14, the J call TRBJ2-3; no firm D call. V lost 2 bases to trimming and J lost 4 bases, with 10 bases between them. The CDR3 totals 14 residues. The germline V gene has CDR1 SGHDN and CDR2 FVKESK. The CDR3 protein is CASSQLGVSDTQYF. CDR3 DNA sequence: TGTGCCAGCAGCCAATTGGGCGTATCAGATACGCAGTATTTT.

J is TRBJ1-2 and V is TRBV5-8; D unresolved. V lost 3 bases, J lost 4 bases, and 16 bases lay in between. This CDR3 is 15 amino acids long. CDR1 is SGHTS and CDR2 is YDEGEE in the germline V gene. CDR3 in amino acids: CASSSPWERGYGYTF. In DNA form, the CDR3 reads TGTGCCAGCAGCTCCCCATGGGAGCGTGGCTATGGCTACACCTTC.

Only a few counts were recorded for this clone. V is TRBV19 and J is TRBJ1-2; D is unresolved. The CDR3 has 13 residues. V lost 9 bases to trimming and J lost 7 bases, with 18 bases between them. The germline CDR1 and CDR2 sequences are LNHDA and SQIVND (reference sequence). The CDR3 region has the DNA TGTGCCAGCCTTGATCCCCGGGCTGGTGGCTACACCTTC. Its protein is CASLDPRAGGYTF.

The chain combines TRBV18 with TRBJ1-3; D is ambiguous. The CDR3 is 16 amino acids. From germline, CDR1 is KGHSH and CDR2 LQKENI. With 4 bases removed from V and 0 bases from J, the gap between germline ends came to 13 bases. The DNA of the CDR3 is TGTGCCAGCTCACTCAATAGTGGGTCCTCTGGAAACACCATATATTTT. It translates to CASSLNSGSSGNTIYF.

The V call is TRBV2, the J call TRBJ2-3, with D possibly being TRBD2 (6 bases). The CDR3 sequence is 15 residues long. Trimming took 5 bases from V and 5 from J, leaving 17 bases between them. Germline-derived CDR1 and CDR2 are SNHLY and FYNNEI. CDR3 DNA: TGTGCCAGCAGTAAGCTAGCGATTTCTGGAGATACGCAGTATTTT. Protein product: CASSKLAISGDTQYF.

This chain uses TRBV7-2 with TRBJ1-5; D gene unclear. The CDR3 is 12 amino acids. Trimming stripped 10 bases from V and 4 bases from J, with 11 bases between. Germline V gene lookup returns CDR1 SGHTA and CDR2 FQGNSA. CDR3 loop: CATTVGNQPQHF. In DNA, the CDR3 is TGTGCCACCACAGTCGGAAATCAGCCCCAGCATTTT.

The chain employs TRBV2 and TRBJ2-3; TRBD1 matches at 7 bases. With 5 bases clipped from V and 1 base from J, the junction kept 6 bases outside the gene matches. Germline CDR1 SNHLY, CDR2 FYNNEI. The CDR3 covers 15 residues. The CDR3 is CASSPRQGGTDTQYF. The CDR3 DNA reads TGTGCCAGCAGTCCACGACAGGGAGGCACAGATACGCAGTATTTT. Full variable domain (outside the CDR3, taken from reference TRBV2 and TRBJ2-3): EPEVTQTPSHQVTQMGQEVILRCVPISNHLYFYWYRQILGQKVEFLVSFYNNEISEKSEIFDDQFSVERPDGSNFTLKIRSTKLEDSAMYFCASSPRQGGTDTQYFGPGTRLTVL.

The table lists this clone with a count of one. This rearrangement joins TRBV7-9 to TRBJ2-7, with TRBD1 as a possible D gene (7 bases). The germline V gene encodes CDR1 SEHNR and CDR2 FQNEAQ (reference sequence). The ends were cut back, 3 bases at V and 5 bases at J, with 17 bases in the middle. The length of the CDR3 is 15 residues. The CDR3, as DNA: TGTGCCAGCAGCTTCGTGAATCAGGGGGGCAACGAGCAGTACTTC. This codes for CASSFVNQGGNEQYF.

The chain is built from TRBV5-1 and TRBJ2-3; 14 bases are shared with TRBD2. Germline CDR1 is SGHRS and CDR2 is YFSETQ. The CDR3 spans 16 residues. The V segment lost 4 bases and the J segment 5 bases; nucleotides outside the gene matches: 6. The CDR3 sequence is CASSLGLAGVKDTQYF. CDR3 coding DNA: TGCGCCAGCAGCCTGGGACTAGCGGGAGTCAAAGATACGCAGTATTTT.

The chain links TRBV2 to TRBJ2-7, with 8 bases identical to TRBD2. Per germline, CDR1 SNHLY and CDR2 FYNNEI. This CDR3 contains 15 residues. V trimming: 10 bases; J trimming: 2 bases; junction bases outside the gene matches: 13. The CDR3 here is CAIGGTGGETYEQYF. CDR3 bases: TGTGCCATAGGGGGTACGGGAGGGGAAACCTACGAGCAGTACTTC. Full variable domain (missing parts from reference TRBV2 and TRBJ2-7): EPEVTQTPSHQVTQMGQEVILRCVPISNHLYFYWYRQILGQKVEFLVSFYNNEISEKSEIFDDQFSVERPDGSNFTLKIRSTKLEDSAMYFCAIGGTGGETYEQYFGPGTRLTVT.

This chain uses TRBV18 with TRBJ2-1; 10 nucleotides agree with TRBD2. With V trimmed by 4 bases and J by 7 bases, 7 bases remained unmatched. Germline V gene data show CDR1 as KGHSH and CDR2 as LQKENI. The CDR3 sequence is 15 residues long. DNA of the CDR3: TGTGCCAGCTCACTCACCACTAGCGGGGAGAATGAGCAGTTCTTC. Its protein is CASSLTTSGENEQFF.

The chain combines TRBV4-2 with TRBJ2-1; 9 bases agree with TRBD2. Germline CDR1 and CDR2: LGHNA and YNFKEQ. The CDR3 is 18 amino acids. J gave up 5 bases and V 0 bases, and 11 bases lay outside the gene matches. CDR3 nucleotides: TGTGCCAGCAGCCAAGAGAGCGGGAGGACAATCCCTAACAATGAGCAGTTCTTC. It encodes CASSQESGRTIPNNEQFF.

This clone has just a few counts. This CDR3 is CASSGTSASEQYF. The CDR3, as DNA: TGTGCCAGCAGCGGGACTAGCGCGAGCGAGCAGTACTTC. The chain employs TRBV7-9 and TRBJ2-7; the match to TRBD2 covers 10 bases. V lost 5 bases, J lost 6 bases, and 4 bases stayed unmatched. The CDR3 spans 13 residues. The germline CDR1 and CDR2 sequences are SEHNR and FQNEAQ (reference sequence).

This chain links TRBV2 with TRBJ1-2; D gene ambiguous. CDR3 length: 16 amino acids. Trimming cost V 6 bases and J 1 base, with 18 bases left between them. The germline gives CDR1 SNHLY, CDR2 FYNNEI. The CDR3 DNA follows: TGTGCCAGCAGGGCGGGCCTAAACCGGGGTAACTATGGCTACACCTTC. This encodes CASRAGLNRGNYGYTF.

The chain has TRBV4-2 and TRBJ1-2, with TRBD1 as a possible D gene (5 bases). Trimming left V 4 bases short and J 8 bases short, with 11 bases between. From germline, CDR1 is LGHNA and CDR2 YNFKEQ. The CDR3 sequence is 12 residues long. As DNA, the CDR3 is TGTGCCAGCAGCCGCAGGGAAGGAGGCTACACCTTC. It yields the protein CASSRREGGYTF.

The chain has TRBV18 and TRBJ2-5, with TRBD2 matching over 14 bases. CDR1 is KGHSH and CDR2 is LQKENI in the germline V gene. The CDR3 contains 18 residues. V lost 5 bases and J lost 3; bases outside the gene matches: 11. The CDR3 region has the DNA TGTGCCAGCTCATCGGAAACCGGGACTAGCGGGAGTAAAGAGACCCAGTACTTC. This codes for CASSSETGTSGSKETQYF.